One and the same sample provided the 29 T cell receptor beta chains below, sequenced in a study of somatic mutations in cytotoxic T cells in rheumatoid arthritis. Sequencing was performed with immunoSEQ multiplex PCR; in TCRdb, only in-frame clones are kept and a portion is missing. Among under 7,000 clones, 78% were seen once, and the ten largest hold roughly 28%. Material for sequencing was CD8+ T cells sorted from blood. The receptors derive from an adult with rheumatoid arthritis.

The chain employs TRBV5-1 and TRBJ1-2; 8 bases fit TRBD1. With V trimmed by 4 bases and J by 6 bases, 5 bases remained unmatched. This CDR3 has 13 residues. Germline values: CDR1 SGHRS, CDR2 YFSETQ. The CDR3 nucleotides read TGCGCCAGCAGCATCAGGGGGCGAAATGGCTACACCTTC. It yields the protein CASSIRGRNGYTF.

This clone was detected once. The rearrangement uses TRBV11-2 and TRBJ1-3; the D is unclear. The CDR3 has 16 residues. Trimming took 5 bases from V and 4 from J, leaving 18 bases between them. Germline lookup yields CDR1 SGHAT and CDR2 FQNNGV. The CDR3 nucleotides are TGTGCCAGCAGCCGAACCTATGGGTTCTCCGGAAACACCATATATTTT. Encoded protein: CASSRTYGFSGNTIYF.

The chain links TRBV13 to TRBJ2-2; the D gene is possibly TRBD1 (5 bases). The CDR3 has 14 residues. Germline assignment: CDR1 PRHDT and CDR2 FYEKMQ (reference sequence). V was trimmed by 6 bases and J by 2 bases, leaving 10 bases between them. The CDR3 loop reads CASRWGANTGELFF. CDR3 nucleotide sequence: TGTGCCAGCAGGTGGGGCGCCAACACCGGGGAGCTGTTTTTT.

This chain links TRBV29-1 with TRBJ2-5; the match to TRBD2 covers 7 bases. The CDR3 loop spans 17 amino acids. Germline V gene sequence: CDR1 SQVTM, CDR2 ANQGSEA. Losses at the gene ends were 0 bases for V and 0 bases for J; bases not matched to a gene: 10. The CDR3 protein is CSVEDAGAGSYQETQYF. In DNA form, the CDR3 reads TGCAGCGTTGAAGATGCTGGAGCGGGGTCCTACCAAGAGACCCAGTACTTC.

The chain uses TRBV10-1 and TRBJ1-1, with no clear D. V lost 6 bases, J lost 0 bases, and 14 bases lay in between. Germline CDR1 WNHNN, CDR2 SYGVQD (reference sequence). The CDR3 is 15 amino acids. The CDR3 here is CASRYSSSMNTEAFF. The CDR3 bases are TGCGCCAGCAGGTACAGTAGCAGCATGAACACTGAAGCTTTCTTT.

The V call is TRBV27, the J call TRBJ2-1, with TRBD2 identical over 13 bases. CDR1 is MNHEY and CDR2 is SMNVEV in the germline V gene (reference sequence). The CDR3 extends over 16 amino acids. V was pared by 3 bases and J by 10 bases, with 9 bases of the junction left unmatched. In DNA form, the CDR3 reads TGTGCCAGCAGTTTGTTTACTAGCGGGGGGGCAAGGGAGCAGTTCTTC. Its translation: CASSLFTSGGAREQFF.

The gene calls are TRBV27 and TRBJ2-7; D gene unclear. There are 15 residues in the CDR3. The germline V and J ends were trimmed by 0 bases and 1 base, with 10 bases remaining between them. The germline V gene encodes CDR1 MNHEY and CDR2 SMNVEV (reference sequence). CDR3 DNA: TGTGCCAGCAGTTTATCTTCGGACGGATCCTACGAGCAGTACTTC. This translates into CASSLSSDGSYEQYF.

The J gene is TRBJ1-1, the V gene TRBV29-1; D unclear. Trimming removed 3 bases at V and 2 bases at J, with 4 bases between. Germline assignment: CDR1 SQVTM and CDR2 ANQGSEA. CDR3 size: 11 residues. CDR3 loop: CSVEGNTEAFF. As DNA, the CDR3 is TGCAGCGTTGAGGGCAACACTGAAGCTTTCTTT.

V and J are TRBV19 and TRBJ1-1, with D possibly being TRBD1 (6 bases). The V and J ends lost 6 bases and 2 bases respectively, with 13 bases between them. The germline gives CDR1 LNHDA, CDR2 SQIVND (reference sequence). This CDR3 is 14 amino acids long. CDR3 nucleotides: TGTGCCAGTAGGCCTCCGGACAGCAACACTGAAGCTTTCTTT. Translating it yields CASRPPDSNTEAFF.

This clone came up once. This chain joins TRBV6-1 and TRBJ2-7, with TRBD1 identical over 7 bases. With 7 bases clipped from V and 1 base from J, the junction kept 4 bases outside the gene matches. The germline gives CDR1 MNHNS, CDR2 SASEGT. The CDR3 has 13 amino acids. CDR3 DNA: TGTGCCAGCACTAAGGGACAGTCCTACGAGCAGTACTTC. Its protein product is CASTKGQSYEQYF.

The chain couples TRBV7-2 to TRBJ1-5; tentatively, D is TRBD1 (5 bases). V lost 5 bases and J 7 bases, leaving 12 bases between the germline ends. The CDR3 has 13 amino acids. In germline, CDR1 is SGHTA, CDR2 FQGNSA. Here the CDR3 reads CASSTAGYQPQHF. The DNA of the CDR3 is TGTGCCAGCAGCACCGCAGGGTACCAGCCCCAGCATTTT.

V usage is TRBV5-4 and J usage is TRBJ1-1; 9 bases align to TRBD1. The V segment lost 2 bases and the J segment 3 bases; nucleotides outside the gene matches: 2. Germline V gene data show CDR1 as SGHNT and CDR2 as YYREEE (reference sequence). The length of the CDR3 is 14 residues. The CDR3 DNA follows: TGTGCCAGCAGCTTACAGGGGGCTGACACTGAAGCTTTCTTT. This encodes CASSLQGADTEAFF.

The rearrangement links TRBV5-1 to TRBJ1-2; 8 nucleotides align to TRBD1. V trimming: 4 bases; J trimming: 7 bases; junction bases outside the gene matches: 3. Germline V CDR1 and CDR2: SGHRS, YFSETQ. The CDR3 extends over 12 amino acids. The CDR3 protein is CASSAGQAGYTF. Here the CDR3 DNA reads TGCGCCAGCAGCGCGGGACAGGCTGGCTACACCTTC.

The V call is TRBV18, the J call TRBJ1-1; D is ambiguous. The germline gives CDR1 KGHSH, CDR2 LQKENI. V was cut by 2 bases and J by 8 bases, with 9 bases left in between. The CDR3 runs 12 residues. The CDR3 sequence: CASSPVGSEAFF. Written as DNA, the CDR3 is TGTGCCAGCTCACCAGTGGGGTCCGAAGCTTTCTTT. Full variable domain (missing parts from reference TRBV18 and TRBJ1-1): NAGVMQNPRHLVRRRGQEARLRCSPMKGHSHVYWYRQLPEEGLKFMVYLQKENIIDESGMPKERFSAEFPKEGPSILRIQQVVRGDSAAYFCASSPVGSEAFFGQGTRLTVV.

This CDR3 reads CASGTGGTEAFF. CDR3 DNA sequence: TGTGCCAGTGGGACGGGGGGAACTGAAGCTTTCTTT. V gene TRBV6-1 combines with J gene TRBJ1-1, with D perhaps TRBD1 (5 bases). The CDR3 spans 12 residues. V lost 9 bases and J 5 bases, leaving 13 bases between the germline ends. CDR1 is MNHNS, CDR2 SASEGT, per germline.

The sample holds one count of this clone. The chain is built from TRBV4-1 and TRBJ1-1; 7 bases agree with TRBD1. J was trimmed by 6 bases and V by 4 bases; bases with no gene match: 11. The germline gives CDR1 MGHRA, CDR2 YSYEKL. The CDR3 consists of 15 residues. The CDR3 reads CASSPWEGASSEAFF. CDR3 bases: TGCGCCAGCAGCCCATGGGAGGGGGCGTCTTCTGAAGCTTTCTTT.

This clone is a singleton in its sample. The chain employs TRBV9 and TRBJ2-2; the match to TRBD2 covers 8 bases. After removal of 4 bases from V and 4 bases from J, the junction contained 12 bases not matched to a gene. Germline CDR1 is SGDLS and CDR2 is YYNGEE. The CDR3 consists of 17 residues. The CDR3: CASSPAGAGVVTGELFF. CDR3 nucleotide sequence: TGTGCCAGCAGCCCCGCTGGAGCGGGGGTTGTCACCGGGGAGCTGTTTTTT.

The J gene is TRBJ2-5, the V gene TRBV7-9; D ambiguous. The germline gives CDR1 SEHNR, CDR2 FQNEAQ (reference sequence). This CDR3 region has 14 residues. The ends were cut back, 5 bases at V and 1 base at J, with 11 bases in the middle. The CDR3 is CASSLLGSQETQYF. The CDR3 region has the DNA TGTGCCAGCAGCCTTTTAGGTTCCCAAGAGACCCAGTACTTC.

The chain recombines TRBV28 with TRBJ2-5; D not resolved. Between the trimmed V and J ends, which lost 4 bases and 6 bases, there was a span of 12 bases. CDR3 length: 13 residues. Germline V gives CDR1 MDHEN, CDR2 SYDVKM. CDR3 DNA sequence: TGTGCCAGCAGTTCCGGTGGGGATAAGACCCAGTACTTC. Protein: CASSSGGDKTQYF.

This clone has just one count. The chain employs TRBV7-2 and TRBJ2-5; possibly TRBD1 for D (6 bases). Looked up from germline, CDR1 is SGHTA and CDR2 is FQGNSA. V was trimmed by 3 bases and J by 2 bases, leaving 16 bases between them. This CDR3 comprises 16 residues. The CDR3 reads CASSLFPRGRQETQYF. The CDR3 DNA is TGTGCCAGCAGCTTGTTCCCCAGGGGTAGGCAAGAGACCCAGTACTTC. The variable domain in full, completed from reference TRBV7-2 and TRBJ2-5, reads GAGVSQSPSNKVTEKGKDVELRCDPISGHTALYWYRQSLGQGLEFLIYFQGNSAPDKSGLPSDRFSAERTGGSVSTLTIQRTQQEDSAVYLCASSLFPRGRQETQYFGPGTRLLVL.

The chain recombines TRBV29-1 with TRBJ2-1, with 9 positions matching TRBD1. The CDR3 spans 14 residues. With V trimmed by 6 bases and J by 6 bases, 9 bases remained unmatched. Per the germline V gene, CDR1 is SQVTM and CDR2 is ANQGSEA. DNA for the CDR3: TGCAGCGTCCAACAGGGGGCGCGGGGCAATGAGCAGTTCTTC. Protein product: CSVQQGARGNEQFF.

This rearrangement joins TRBV11-2 to TRBJ2-3; D is possibly TRBD2 (6 bases). Germline assignment: CDR1 SGHAT and CDR2 FQNNGV. Trimming cost V 6 bases and J 5 bases, with 9 bases left between them. The CDR3 covers 12 residues. The CDR3 is CASSIGRDTQYF. CDR3 nucleotide sequence: TGTGCCAGCAGTATCGGGAGAGATACGCAGTATTTT.

This clone was counted between two and nine times. This sequence joins TRBV28 and TRBJ2-7, with a tentative D call TRBD1 (5 bases). Germline-derived CDR1 and CDR2 are MDHEN and SYDVKM. V was cut by 5 bases and J by 6 bases, with 20 bases left in between. The CDR3 extends over 15 amino acids. Here the CDR3 reads CASSRRATSMLEQYF. The CDR3 DNA sequence: TGTGCCAGCAGTCGCAGGGCTACCTCTATGCTCGAGCAGTACTTC.

This rearrangement joins TRBV20-1 to TRBJ2-5; perhaps D is TRBD1 or TRBD2 (5 bases each). The V and J ends lost 6 bases and 14 bases respectively, with 19 bases between them. Germline V gene lookup returns CDR1 DFQATT and CDR2 SNEGSKA (reference sequence). This CDR3 has 11 amino acids. The CDR3 DNA reads TGCAGTGCCCGAGGGGATGGCCCCAGTTACTTC. This gives the protein CSARGDGPSYF.

This clone has a single count. The rearrangement joins TRBV21-1 to TRBJ1-1; no DNA check was done on the table's D call, TRBD1. TRBV21-1 constitutes a pseudogene. This CDR3 spans 12 amino acids. In nucleotides, the CDR3 is TGTGCCAGCAGCTTCAGGAACACTGAAGCTTTCTTT. It yields the protein CASSFRNTEAFF.

The table lists this clone with a few counts. The V gene is TRBV7-9, the J gene TRBJ2-7; D remains unclear. The germline gives CDR1 SEHNR, CDR2 FQNEAQ (reference sequence). The CDR3 has 16 amino acids. Deletions cut 1 base from V and 5 bases from J, with 18 bases between. The CDR3: CASSLGLQDGPDEQYF. The CDR3 bases are TGTGCCAGCAGCTTAGGGCTCCAGGATGGGCCGGACGAGCAGTACTTC.

V and J are TRBV27 and TRBJ2-7, with D hard to call. V lost 1 base to trimming and J lost 3 bases, with 10 bases between them. The CDR3 extends over 14 amino acids. The V gene's germline CDR1 is MNHEY and CDR2 SMNVEV (reference sequence). As DNA, the CDR3 is TGTGCCAGCAGTTTATACGGACCGAACTACGAGCAGTACTTC. The encoded protein is CASSLYGPNYEQYF.

The genes are TRBV5-8 and TRBJ1-5; D possibly corresponds to TRBD1 (5 bases). Trimming removed 0 bases from V and 9 bases from J, with 13 bases in between. Germline loops: CDR1 SGHTS, CDR2 YDEGEE. The CDR3 runs 14 residues. Here the CDR3 reads CASSLDRSRWPQHF. CDR3 in DNA: TGTGCCAGCAGCTTGGACAGGTCACGTTGGCCCCAGCATTTT.

The chain uses TRBV19 and TRBJ1-5; a weak D match, TRBD1 (6 bases). V gave up 7 bases and J gave up 4 bases, with 11 bases separating them. Germline V CDR1 and CDR2: LNHDA, SQIVND (reference sequence). The CDR3 spans 13 residues. CDR3 loop: CASTGQGNQPQHF. In DNA, the CDR3 is TGTGCCAGTACGGGACAAGGGAATCAGCCCCAGCATTTT.